This T cell receptor beta chain was recorded in a study of CD8+CD57+ T cells in acquired aplastic anemia. Overall study: Mean yield of DNA from sorted CD4+ and CD8+ cells was roughly 3.1 ug.

The template for TCR beta VDJ and CDR3 sequence profiling was genomic DNA. Each CDR3 protein gets one entry after TCRdb re-called the reads with MiXCR. This table holds around 130,000 distinct CDR3 sequences, over 45% found once. For this clonotype: What it binds is unknown.

Study-wide results and caveats: A set of about 28 CD8+ CDR3 sequences was shared between patients and controls, and these sequences appeared highly expressed in patients.

Germline CDR1 and CDR2: LNHNV and YYDKDF (reference sequence). CDR3 length: 14 amino acids. Losses at the gene ends were 3 bases for V and 5 bases for J; bases not matched to a gene: 4. This sequence originates from a human donor in good health, serving as a control. J is TRBJ1-5 and V is TRBV15; TRBD1 aligns across 7 bases. Sample: sorted CD4+, CD8+, or CD8+CD57+ T cells (not recorded which) from PBMCs. The CDR3 loop reads CATSRQGEYQPQHF. CDR3 DNA: TGTGCCACCAGCAGGCAGGGGGAGTATCAGCCCCAGCATTTT.